Below are 3 T cell receptor beta chains sequenced from a single sample in a study of identical twins (dated by TCRdb to the mid-2010s). The library came from 5' RACE. These reads were obtained on an Illumina HiSeq 2000. TCRdb cleaned the public reads at Q25 with fastp, built clones with MiXCR and kept in-frame beta chains. Entries are consolidated by CDR3 protein sequence, retaining the most common genes and DNA. This sample comprises 400,000 to 550,000 distinct CDR3 sequences, 20% to 30% of them detected only once. 2.9% of the sample lies in the top ten. The same data also contributed to another study, on T cells expressing NK-cell markers.

Material for sequencing was CD4+ T cells sorted from blood. The receptors stem from a woman between 18 and 29 years old in good health.

Many counts were recorded for this clonotype. This chain connects TRBV6-5 to TRBJ1-1; 8 bases are shared with TRBD1. Germline V gives CDR1 MNHEY, CDR2 SVGAGI. The V and J ends lost 0 bases and 5 bases, in that order; junction bases with no gene match: 5. The CDR3 is 15 amino acids. In DNA, the CDR3 is TGTGCCAGCAGTTACTCGACAGGGGTCGGTACTGAAGCTTTCTTT. This sequence encodes CASSYSTGVGTEAFF.

This chain connects TRBV5-1 to TRBJ2-3; the D gene is possibly TRBD2 (5 bases). The V end lost 3 bases, the J end lost 2 bases, and 10 bases lay between the germline ends. CDR3 length equals 14 residues. CDR1 SGHRS and CDR2 YFSETQ come from the germline V gene. In DNA form, the CDR3 reads TGCGCCAGCAGCTCCCGACGGGACACAGATACGCAGTATTTT. Translation gives CASSSRRDTDTQYF.

V is TRBV6-1 and J is TRBJ2-3; 8 bases agree with TRBD2. The V gene's germline CDR1 is MNHNS and CDR2 SASEGT. The CDR3 loop spans 15 amino acids. The ends lost 4 bases at V and 0 bases at J; junction bases unmatched: 3. For the CDR3, the DNA is TGTGCCAGCAGTGCTAGCGGGTCTAGCACAGATACGCAGTATTTT. Translated, it gives CASSASGSSTDTQYF.